This T cell receptor beta chain was retrieved from a study of blood T cell repertoires in COVID-19. The wider study: Some COVID-19 samples were acute and others convalescent; all came from the United States, Italy and Spain. T cells, B-cell-depleted T cells, or PBMCs provided the cDNA or gDNA that served as material.

Methods used by the authors: Nucleated cell number was recorded as an estimate derived from reference gene primer amplification. Measured with immunoSEQ multiplex PCR; TCRdb has only the in-frame clones, and not every one. V and J calls and clone size follow that table, whereas D and trimming were derived from the DNA. The table shows roughly 250,000 clones, with about 91% occurring only once. Participants reported their clinical history, and cohort assignment relied on those reports. The source of this sequence is a woman aged 40 to 55 with acute COVID-19. The specimen was PBMCs or T cells enriched from blood (not recorded which).

In DNA, the CDR3 is TGTGCCAGCAGCCAGCCAGGCAGTGAAGCTTTCTTT. Its protein is CASSQPGSEAFF. V is TRBV3-1 (or the pseudogene TRBV3-2) and J is TRBJ1-1; D unclear. The CDR3 consists of 12 residues. Germline values: CDR1 LGHDT, CDR2 YNNKEL (reference sequence). Trimming left V 3 bases short and J 7 bases short, with 9 bases between.